The TCR beta chain described here comes from a study of cytomegalovirus exposure and HLA in healthy donors. Primers for the PCR totalled 60 Vbeta and 13 Jbeta. Sequencing used immunoSEQ multiplex PCR; TCRdb keeps in-frame clones, though not all of them. The data show about 190,000 clones, 78% seen once. Note on this clone: Its antigen is unidentified.

The CDR3 runs to 14 residues. From germline, CDR1 is MNHNS and CDR2 SASEGT. V trimming: 7 bases; J trimming: 0 bases; junction bases outside the gene matches: 3. Study outcomes and limitations: V- and J-gene trimming in TCR beta was tied to a missense DCLRE1C variant by an analysis performed later.

This clonotype was obtained from a woman aged 30 to 39 in good health and CMV-seropositive. The chain combines TRBV6-1 with TRBJ2-1; 7 bases are a match to TRBD1. Sequenced: PBMCs. The CDR3 loop reads CASKDRTSYNEQFF. CDR3 bases: TGTGCCAGCAAGGACAGGACCTCCTACAATGAGCAGTTCTTC.